This T cell receptor (beta chain) was observed in a study of T-cell reconstitution after alpha-beta-depleted transplantation in children. A TCRbeta library incorporating unique molecular identifiers was prepared. Via MiXCR, TCRdb re-called the PCR reads, giving one row per CDR3 protein. The repertoire holds approximately 85,000 distinct CDR3 sequences, with less than 20% as singletons. Study observations and caveats: Elevated TCRbeta diversity at day 60 was traced, in some patients, to surviving recipient T cells and thymic progenitors. Approximately two months post-transplant, alpha-beta T cells reportedly originated from several hundred expanded graft clones.

CDR3 length equals 13 residues. Germline V lookup: CDR1 SGHVS, CDR2 FNYEAQ. Trimming removed 5 bases from V and 5 bases from J, with 11 bases in between. With regard to this clonotype: The antigen is unknown.

The receptor was derived from a male patient between 2 and 9 years old who had a stem cell transplant for acute lymphoblastic leukemia, so the T cells may come from the graft donor. The chain employs TRBV7-6 and TRBJ2-3; D remains ambiguous. This specimen was PBMCs, mostly from graft donor cells, taken 180 days after TCRalphabeta/CD19-depleted stem cell transplant. CDR3: CASSPVRQDTQYF. The CDR3 DNA reads as TGTGCCAGCAGCCCCGTTCGGCAAGATACGCAGTATTTT.